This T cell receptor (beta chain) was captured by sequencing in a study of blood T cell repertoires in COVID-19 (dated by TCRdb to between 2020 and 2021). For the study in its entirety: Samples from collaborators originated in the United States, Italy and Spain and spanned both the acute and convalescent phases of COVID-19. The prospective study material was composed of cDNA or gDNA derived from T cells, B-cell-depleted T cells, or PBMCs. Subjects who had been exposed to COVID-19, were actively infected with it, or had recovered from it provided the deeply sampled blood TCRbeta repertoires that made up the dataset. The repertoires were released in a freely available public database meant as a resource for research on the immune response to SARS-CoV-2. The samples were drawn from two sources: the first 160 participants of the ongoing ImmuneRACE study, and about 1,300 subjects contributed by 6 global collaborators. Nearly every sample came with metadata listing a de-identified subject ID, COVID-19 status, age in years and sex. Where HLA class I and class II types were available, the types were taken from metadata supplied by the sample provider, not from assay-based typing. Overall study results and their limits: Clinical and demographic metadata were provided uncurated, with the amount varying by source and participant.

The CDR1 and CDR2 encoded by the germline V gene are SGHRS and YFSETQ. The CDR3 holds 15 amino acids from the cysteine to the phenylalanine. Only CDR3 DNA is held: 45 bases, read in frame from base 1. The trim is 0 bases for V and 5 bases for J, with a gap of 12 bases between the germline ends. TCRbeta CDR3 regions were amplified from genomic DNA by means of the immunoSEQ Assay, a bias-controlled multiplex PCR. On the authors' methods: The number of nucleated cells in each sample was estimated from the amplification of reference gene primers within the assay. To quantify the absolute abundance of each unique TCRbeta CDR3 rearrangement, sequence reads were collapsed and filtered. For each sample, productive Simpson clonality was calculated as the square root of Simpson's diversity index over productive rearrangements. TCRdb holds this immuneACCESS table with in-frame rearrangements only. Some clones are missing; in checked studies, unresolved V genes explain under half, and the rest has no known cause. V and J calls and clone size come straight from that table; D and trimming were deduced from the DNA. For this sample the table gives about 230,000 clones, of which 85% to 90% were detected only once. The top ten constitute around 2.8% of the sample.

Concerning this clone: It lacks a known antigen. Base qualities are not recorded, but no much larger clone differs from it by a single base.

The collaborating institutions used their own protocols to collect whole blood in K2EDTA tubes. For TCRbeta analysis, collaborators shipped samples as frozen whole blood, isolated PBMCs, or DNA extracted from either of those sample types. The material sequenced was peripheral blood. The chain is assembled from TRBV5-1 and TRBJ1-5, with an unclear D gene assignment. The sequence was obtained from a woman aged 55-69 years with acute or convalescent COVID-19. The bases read TGCGCCAGCAGCTTGGGCGGGCAGCCCGATCAGCCCCAGCATTTT. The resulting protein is CASSLGGQPDQPQHF.